This record looks at one T cell receptor (beta chain) sequence and its context. The data stem from a study of OX40 agonist ivuxolimab in advanced cancers. At the level of the study: In this trial design, patients received ivuxolimab intravenously at 0.01 to 10 mg/kg every 2 weeks.

The protocol was immunoSEQ multiplex PCR, while the TCRdb copy is restricted to in-frame clones and leaves out a portion. This table has tens of thousands of clones, 80% to 90% appearing once. CDR1 is SGHRS and CDR2 is YFSETQ in the germline V gene. The CDR3 runs 15 residues. V lost 4 bases, J lost 5 bases, and 9 bases stayed unmatched. If patients had autoimmune disease history or systemic immunosuppression, they were excluded. This receptor was taken from an adult with an advanced solid tumor such as melanoma, head and neck, liver or kidney cancer. The chain has TRBV5-1 and TRBJ2-5; 9 nucleotides agree with TRBD2. The specimen was CD4+ or CD8+ T cells sorted from blood, collected in a trial of the OX40 agonist ivuxolimab. The CDR3 reads CASSGGTSPVETQYF. The CDR3 DNA sequence: TGCGCCAGCAGCGGCGGGACTAGCCCTGTTGAGACCCAGTACTTC.